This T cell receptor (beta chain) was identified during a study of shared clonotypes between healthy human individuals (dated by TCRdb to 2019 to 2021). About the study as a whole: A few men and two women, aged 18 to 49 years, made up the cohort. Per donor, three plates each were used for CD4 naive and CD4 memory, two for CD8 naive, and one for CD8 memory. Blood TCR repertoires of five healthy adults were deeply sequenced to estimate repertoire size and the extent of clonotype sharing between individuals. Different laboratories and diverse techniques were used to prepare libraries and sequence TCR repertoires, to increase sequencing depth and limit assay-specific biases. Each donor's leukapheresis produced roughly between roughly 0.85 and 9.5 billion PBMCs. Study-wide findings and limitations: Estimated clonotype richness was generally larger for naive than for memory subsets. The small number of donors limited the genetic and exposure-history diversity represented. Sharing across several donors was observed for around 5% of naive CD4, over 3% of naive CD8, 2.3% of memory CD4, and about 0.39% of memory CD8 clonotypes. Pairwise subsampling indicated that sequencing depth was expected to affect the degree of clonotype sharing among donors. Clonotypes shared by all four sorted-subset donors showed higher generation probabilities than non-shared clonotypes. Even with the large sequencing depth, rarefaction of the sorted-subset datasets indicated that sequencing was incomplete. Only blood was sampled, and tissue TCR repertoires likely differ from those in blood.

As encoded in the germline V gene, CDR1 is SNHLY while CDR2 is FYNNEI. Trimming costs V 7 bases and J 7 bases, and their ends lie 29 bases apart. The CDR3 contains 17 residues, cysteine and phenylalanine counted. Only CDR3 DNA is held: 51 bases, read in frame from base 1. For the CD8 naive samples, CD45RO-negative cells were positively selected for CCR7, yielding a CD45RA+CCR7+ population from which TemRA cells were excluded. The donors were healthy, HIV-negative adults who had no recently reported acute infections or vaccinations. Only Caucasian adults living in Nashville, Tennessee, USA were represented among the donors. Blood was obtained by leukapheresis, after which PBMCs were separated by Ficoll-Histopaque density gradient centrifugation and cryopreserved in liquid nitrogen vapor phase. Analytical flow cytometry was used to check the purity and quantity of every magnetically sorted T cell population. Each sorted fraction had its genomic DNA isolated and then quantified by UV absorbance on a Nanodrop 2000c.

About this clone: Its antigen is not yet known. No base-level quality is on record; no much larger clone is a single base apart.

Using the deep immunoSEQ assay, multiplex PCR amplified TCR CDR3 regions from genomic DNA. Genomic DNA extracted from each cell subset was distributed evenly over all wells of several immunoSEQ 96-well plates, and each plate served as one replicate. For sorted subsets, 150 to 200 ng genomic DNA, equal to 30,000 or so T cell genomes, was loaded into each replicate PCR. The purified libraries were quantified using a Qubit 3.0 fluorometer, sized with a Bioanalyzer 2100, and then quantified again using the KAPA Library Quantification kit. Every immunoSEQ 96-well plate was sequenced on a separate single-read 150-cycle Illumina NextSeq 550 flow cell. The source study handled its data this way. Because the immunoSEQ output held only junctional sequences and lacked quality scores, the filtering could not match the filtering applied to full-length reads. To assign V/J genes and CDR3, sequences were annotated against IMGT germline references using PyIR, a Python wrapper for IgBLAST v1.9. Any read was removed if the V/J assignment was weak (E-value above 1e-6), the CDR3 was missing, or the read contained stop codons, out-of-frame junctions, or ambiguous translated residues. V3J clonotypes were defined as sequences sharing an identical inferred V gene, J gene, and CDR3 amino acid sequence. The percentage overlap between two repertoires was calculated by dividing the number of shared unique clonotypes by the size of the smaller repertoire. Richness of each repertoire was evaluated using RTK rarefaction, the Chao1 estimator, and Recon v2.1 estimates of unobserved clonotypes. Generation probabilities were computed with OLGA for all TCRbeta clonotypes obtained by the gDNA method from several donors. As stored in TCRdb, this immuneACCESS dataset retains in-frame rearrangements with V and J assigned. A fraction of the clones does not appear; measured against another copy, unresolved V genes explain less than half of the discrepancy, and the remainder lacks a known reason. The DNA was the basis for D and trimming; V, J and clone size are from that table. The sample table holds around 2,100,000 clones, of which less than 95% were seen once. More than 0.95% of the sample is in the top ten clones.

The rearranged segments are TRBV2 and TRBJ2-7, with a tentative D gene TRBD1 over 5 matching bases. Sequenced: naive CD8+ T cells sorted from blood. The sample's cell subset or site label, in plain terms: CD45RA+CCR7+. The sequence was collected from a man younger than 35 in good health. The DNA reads TGTGCCAGCAAGTCCGACAGACTCCTAGAAATCAACCTAGAGCAGTACTTC. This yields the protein CASKSDRLLEINLEQYF. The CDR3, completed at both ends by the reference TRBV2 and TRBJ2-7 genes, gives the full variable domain EPEVTQTPSHQVTQMGQEVILRCVPISNHLYFYWYRQILGQKVEFLVSFYNNEISEKSEIFDDQFSVERPDGSNFTLKIRSTKLEDSAMYFCASKSDRLLEINLEQYFGPGTRLTVT.